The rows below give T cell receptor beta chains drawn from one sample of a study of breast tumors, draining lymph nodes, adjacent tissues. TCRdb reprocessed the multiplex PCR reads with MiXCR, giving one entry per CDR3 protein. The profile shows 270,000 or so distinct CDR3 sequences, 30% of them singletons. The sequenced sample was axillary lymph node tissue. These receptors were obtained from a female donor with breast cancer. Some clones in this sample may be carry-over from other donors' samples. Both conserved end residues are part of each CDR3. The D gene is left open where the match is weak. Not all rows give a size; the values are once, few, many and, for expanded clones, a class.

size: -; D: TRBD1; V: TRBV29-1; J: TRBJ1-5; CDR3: CHLEGDSNSNQPQHF; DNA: TGCCACCTTGAAGGGGACAGCAATAGCAATCAGCCCCAGCATTTT
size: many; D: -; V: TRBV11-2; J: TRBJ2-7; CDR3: CASSLSVWRSYEQYF; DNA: TGTGCCAGCAGCTTAAGTGTGTGGCGGAGCTACGAGCAGTACTTC
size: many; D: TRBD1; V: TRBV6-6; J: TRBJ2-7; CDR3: CASSRGGQGRRYEQYF; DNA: TGTGCCAGCAGCCGTGGGGGACAGGGGAGAAGGTACGAGCAGTACTTC
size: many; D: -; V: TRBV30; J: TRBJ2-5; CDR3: CAWSTGTQETQYF; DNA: TGTGCCTGGAGCACTGGGACCCAAGAGACCCAGTACTTC
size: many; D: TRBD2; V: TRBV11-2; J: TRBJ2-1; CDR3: CASSLFAGGANEQFF; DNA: TGTGCCAGCAGCTTATTTGCGGGAGGGGCTAATGAGCAGTTCTTC
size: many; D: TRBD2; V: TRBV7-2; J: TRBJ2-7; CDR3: CASSWTSGSNYEQYF; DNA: TGTGCCAGCAGCTGGACTAGCGGGAGTAACTACGAGCAGTACTTC
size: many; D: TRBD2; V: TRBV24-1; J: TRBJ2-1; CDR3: CATSSPSGRANEQFF; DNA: TGTGCCACCAGTTCCCCTAGCGGGAGGGCGAATGAGCAGTTCTTC
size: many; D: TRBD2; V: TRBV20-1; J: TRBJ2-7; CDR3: CSAGRLAGVFEQYF; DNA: TGCAGTGCGGGCAGACTAGCGGGAGTCTTTGAGCAGTACTTC
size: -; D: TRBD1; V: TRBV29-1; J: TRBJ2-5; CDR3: CSVAGTGRETQYF; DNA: TGCAGCGTTGCAGGGACAGGGAGAGAGACCCAGTACTTC
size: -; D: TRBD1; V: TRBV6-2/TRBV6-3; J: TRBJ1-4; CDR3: CASSSRDRVTTNEKLFF; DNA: TGTGCCAGCAGCTCCCGGGACAGGGTTACGACTAATGAAAAACTGTTTTTT
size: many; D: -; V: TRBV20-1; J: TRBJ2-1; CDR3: CSAGDFHNEQFF; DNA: TGCAGTGCCGGGGACTTCCACAATGAGCAGTTCTTC
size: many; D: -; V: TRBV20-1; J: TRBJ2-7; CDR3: CSARDPRRGYEQYF; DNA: TGCAGTGCTAGAGATCCCCGCCGCGGATACGAGCAGTACTTC
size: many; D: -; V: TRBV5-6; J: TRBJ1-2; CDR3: CASSSGFSSNYGYTF; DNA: TGTGCCAGCAGTTCCGGGTTTTCTTCTAACTATGGCTACACCTTC
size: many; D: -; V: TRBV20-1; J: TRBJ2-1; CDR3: CSAEVRTVAINEQFF; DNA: TGCAGTGCTGAAGTGAGGACCGTAGCTATCAATGAGCAGTTCTTC
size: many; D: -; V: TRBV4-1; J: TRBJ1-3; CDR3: CASSQRKGGRGSGNTIYF; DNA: TGCGCCAGCAGCCAAAGGAAGGGGGGGCGCGGATCTGGAAACACCATATATTTT
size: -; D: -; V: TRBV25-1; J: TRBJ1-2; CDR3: CASSERGMFDGYTF; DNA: TGTGCCAGCAGTGAAAGGGGCATGTTCGATGGCTACACCTTC
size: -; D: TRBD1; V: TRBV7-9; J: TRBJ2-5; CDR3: CASSTGGARTGGFYVETQYF; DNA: TGTGCCAGCAGCACCGGGGGGGCCAGGACAGGGGGATTCTATGTAGAGACCCAATACTTC
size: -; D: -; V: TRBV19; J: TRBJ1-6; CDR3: CASSRGLAGVNSPLHF; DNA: TGTGCCAGTAGTAGGGGACTAGCGGGAGTTAATTCACCCCTCCACTTT
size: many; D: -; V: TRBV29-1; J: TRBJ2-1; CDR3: CSVGGDERAYNEQFF; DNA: TGCAGCGTTGGAGGCGACGAACGAGCCTACAATGAGCAGTTCTTC
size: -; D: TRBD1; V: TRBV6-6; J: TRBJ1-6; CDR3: CASSSQGALGPPLHF; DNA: TGTGCCAGCAGTTCACAGGGGGCGCTTGGGCCACCCCTCCACTTT